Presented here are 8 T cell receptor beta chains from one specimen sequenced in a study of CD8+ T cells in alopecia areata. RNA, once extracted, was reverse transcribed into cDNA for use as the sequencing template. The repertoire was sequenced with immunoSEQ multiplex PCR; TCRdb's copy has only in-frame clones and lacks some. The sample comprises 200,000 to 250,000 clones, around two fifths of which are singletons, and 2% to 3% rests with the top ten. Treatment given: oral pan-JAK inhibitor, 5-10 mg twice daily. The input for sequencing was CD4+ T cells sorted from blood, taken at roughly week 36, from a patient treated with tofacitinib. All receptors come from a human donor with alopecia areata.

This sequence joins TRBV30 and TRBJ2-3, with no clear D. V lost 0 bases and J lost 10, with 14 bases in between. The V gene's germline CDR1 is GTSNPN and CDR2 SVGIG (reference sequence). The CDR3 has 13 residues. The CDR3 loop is CAWSVTPTPAQYF. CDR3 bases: TGTGCCTGGAGTGTAACACCTACCCCAGCGCAGTATTTT.

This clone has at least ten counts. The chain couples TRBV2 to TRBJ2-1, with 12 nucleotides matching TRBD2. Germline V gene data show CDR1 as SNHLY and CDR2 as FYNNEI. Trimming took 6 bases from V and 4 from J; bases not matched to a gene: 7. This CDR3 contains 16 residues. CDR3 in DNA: TGTGCCAGCAGGCCGGGACTAGCGGGTAGATACAATGAGCAGTTCTTC. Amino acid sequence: CASRPGLAGRYNEQFF.

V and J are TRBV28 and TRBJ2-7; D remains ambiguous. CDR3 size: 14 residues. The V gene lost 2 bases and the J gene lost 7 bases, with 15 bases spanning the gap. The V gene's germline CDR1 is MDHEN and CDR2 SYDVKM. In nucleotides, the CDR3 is TGTGCCAGCAGTTTAGGTGACGTCCTACGGGAGCAGTACTTC. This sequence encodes CASSLGDVLREQYF.

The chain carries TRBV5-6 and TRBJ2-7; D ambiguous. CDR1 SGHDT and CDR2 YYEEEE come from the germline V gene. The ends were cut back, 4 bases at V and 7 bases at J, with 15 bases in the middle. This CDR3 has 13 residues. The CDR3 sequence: CASSLRKGDEQYF. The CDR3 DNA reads TGTGCCAGCAGCCTCCGAAAGGGTGATGAGCAGTACTTC.

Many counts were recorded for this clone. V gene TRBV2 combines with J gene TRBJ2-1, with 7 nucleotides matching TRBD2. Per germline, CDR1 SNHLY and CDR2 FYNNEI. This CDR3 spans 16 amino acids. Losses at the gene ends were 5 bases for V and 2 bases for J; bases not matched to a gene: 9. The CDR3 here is CASSRIAGGAYNEQFF. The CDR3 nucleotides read TGTGCCAGCAGTCGAATAGCGGGCGGCGCCTACAATGAGCAGTTCTTC.

CDR3 region: CASSELGGPGELFF. CDR3 DNA: TGTGCCAGCAGTGAATTGGGGGGCCCCGGGGAGCTGTTTTTT. The chain couples TRBV2 to TRBJ2-2; perhaps D is TRBD1 or TRBD2 (6 bases each). This CDR3 contains 14 residues. Trimming cost V 2 bases and J 6 bases, with 10 bases left between them. Germline CDR1 reads SNHLY; CDR2 reads FYNNEI.

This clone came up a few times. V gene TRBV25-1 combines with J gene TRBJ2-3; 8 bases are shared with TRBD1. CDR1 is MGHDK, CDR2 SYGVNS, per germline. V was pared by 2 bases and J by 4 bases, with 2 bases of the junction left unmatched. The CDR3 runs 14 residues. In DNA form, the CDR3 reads TGTGCCAGCAGTGAAGACAGGGGAGCAGATACGCAGTATTTT. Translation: CASSEDRGADTQYF.

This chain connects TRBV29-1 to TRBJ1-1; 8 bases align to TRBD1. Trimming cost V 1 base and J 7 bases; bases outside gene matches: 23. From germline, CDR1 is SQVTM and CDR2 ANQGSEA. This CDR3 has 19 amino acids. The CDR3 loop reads CSVEVPEVTGANYYVEAFF. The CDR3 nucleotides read TGCAGCGTTGAAGTCCCCGAGGTGACAGGGGCGAACTACTACGTTGAAGCTTTCTTT.